Listed here are 27 T cell receptor beta chains from one sample, sequenced in a study of cytomegalovirus exposure and HLA in healthy donors. Researchers ran the PCR with 60 Vbeta and 13 Jbeta primers. The assay was immunoSEQ multiplex PCR, and TCRdb's table has in-frame clones only and misses some. Here the sample spans fewer than 250,000 clones, about 80% being singletons. Material for sequencing was PBMCs. The receptors come from a man between 40 and 49 years old in good health and CMV-seropositive.

The genes are TRBV2 and TRBJ2-3; no definite D call. Trimming left V 11 bases short and J 1 base short, with 16 bases between. CDR1 is SNHLY, CDR2 FYNNEI, per germline. This CDR3 has 14 amino acids. The CDR3 spells CAGVGSLGTDTQYF. The CDR3 nucleotides are TGTGCCGGTGTGGGCTCGCTGGGCACAGATACGCAGTATTTT.

The chain links TRBV27 to TRBJ2-6; D is ambiguous. This CDR3 comprises 15 residues. V dropped 3 bases and J dropped 3 bases, with 9 bases sitting between them. Germline V gene sequence: CDR1 MNHEY, CDR2 SMNVEV (reference sequence). The CDR3, as DNA: TGTGCCAGCAGTTTCGTTCGGGTTGGGGCCAACGTCCTGACTTTC. It specifies CASSFVRVGANVLTF.

This clone was found once. V and J are TRBV2 and TRBJ2-1; D gene ambiguous. V lost 6 bases, J lost 9 bases, and 9 bases lay in between. Germline V gives CDR1 SNHLY, CDR2 FYNNEI. This CDR3 contains 11 residues. This chain's CDR3 is CASRGLGEQFF. The CDR3 DNA reads TGTGCCAGCAGGGGCCTTGGTGAGCAGTTCTTC.

This chain connects TRBV29-1 to TRBJ1-1; D is perhaps TRBD1 (5 bases). This CDR3 has 11 residues. The germline gives CDR1 SQVTM, CDR2 ANQGSEA. Trimming removed 7 bases from V and 11 bases from J, with 17 bases in between. This chain's CDR3 is CSAGRGTLAFF. Written as DNA, the CDR3 is TGCAGCGCCGGACGGGGGACGTTGGCTTTCTTT.

In this sample, this clone turned up a few times. J is TRBJ1-1 and V is TRBV6-5; D remains unclear. Trimming left V 11 bases short and J 1 base short, with 11 bases between. This CDR3 comprises 12 residues. Germline V CDR1 and CDR2: MNHEY, SVGAGI. CDR3 sequence reads: CASGVWNTEAFF. In DNA, the CDR3 is TGTGCCTCGGGAGTATGGAACACTGAAGCTTTCTTT.

The V gene is TRBV15, the J gene TRBJ1-1; D ambiguous. The CDR3 is 13 amino acids. Trimming removed 1 base from V and 5 bases from J, with 8 bases in between. Germline V gene lookup returns CDR1 LNHNV and CDR2 YYDKDF (reference sequence). CDR3 region: CATSRGRMTEAFF. In DNA, the CDR3 is TGTGCCACCAGCAGAGGCAGGATGACTGAAGCTTTCTTT. The whole variable domain, remainder taken from reference TRBV15 and TRBJ1-1, is DAMVIQNPRYQVTQFGKPVTLSCSQTLNHNVMYWYQQKSSQAPKLLFHYYDKDFNNEADTPDNFQSRRPNTSFCFLDIRSPGLGDTAMYLCATSRGRMTEAFFGQGTRLTVV.

This clone was found once. CDR3 DNA: TGTGCCAGCAGCTTTAGCGGGAGCTACGAGCAGTACGTC. Amino acids: CASSFSGSYEQYV. V gene TRBV11-3 combines with J gene TRBJ2-7, with 9 bases fitting TRBD2. Trimming took 3 bases from V and 3 from J; bases not matched to a gene: 0. Per germline, CDR1 SGHNT and CDR2 YENEEA. There are 13 residues in the CDR3.

The gene calls are TRBV19 and TRBJ1-2; TRBD1 aligns across 7 bases. Germline values: CDR1 LNHDA, CDR2 SQIVND (reference sequence). V lost 3 bases to trimming and J lost 4 bases; unmatched junction nucleotides: 5. The CDR3 is made up of 14 amino acids. The DNA of the CDR3 is TGTGCCAGTAGTATGGTAGGGGGCGTCTATGGCTACACCTTC. This encodes CASSMVGGVYGYTF.

The chain links TRBV19 to TRBJ1-1, with D possibly being TRBD1 (5 bases). The length of the CDR3 is 15 residues. V was cut by 4 bases and J by 7 bases, with 19 bases left in between. Germline V lookup: CDR1 LNHDA, CDR2 SQIVND (reference sequence). DNA for the CDR3: TGTGCCAGTAGTAACCATCGGCAGGGCGAATATGAAGCTTTCTTT. This codes for CASSNHRQGEYEAFF.

This clone was recorded a few times. CDR3: CASSYSGADTEAFF. CDR3 nucleotide sequence: TGTGCCAGCAGTTACTCGGGGGCGGACACTGAAGCTTTCTTT. The chain links TRBV6-5 to TRBJ1-1; D might be TRBD1 (6 bases). The germline CDR1 and CDR2 sequences are MNHEY and SVGAGI. V was trimmed by 0 bases and J by 3 bases, leaving 8 bases between them. The CDR3 has 14 amino acids.

V gene TRBV30 combines with J gene TRBJ1-1, with a possible D match to TRBD1 (6 bases). V was pared by 5 bases and J by 2 bases, with 9 bases between. The CDR3 is 12 residues long. Germline CDR1 GTSNPN, CDR2 SVGIG (reference sequence). CDR3 in DNA: TGTGCCTGGGAACAGGGTAACACTGAAGCTTTCTTT. It yields the protein CAWEQGNTEAFF.

The chain couples TRBV19 to TRBJ2-1, with D unresolved. CDR3 length equals 17 residues. Per germline, CDR1 LNHDA and CDR2 SQIVND (reference sequence). Trimming took 4 bases from V and 1 from J, leaving 17 bases between them. CDR3 in amino acids: CASSTTMLALSYNEQFF. CDR3 nucleotide sequence: TGTGCCAGTAGTACCACTATGCTCGCCCTGTCCTACAATGAGCAGTTCTTC.

This clone occurred once. The chain recombines TRBV6-1 with TRBJ2-7; D possibly corresponds to TRBD1 (5 bases). CDR1 is MNHNS, CDR2 SASEGT, per germline. V dropped 6 bases and J dropped 7 bases, with 19 bases sitting between them. The CDR3 loop spans 14 amino acids. The CDR3 nucleotides read TGTGCCAGCAGAGAGACAGTGACCCCTCGTGAGCAGTACTTC. The encoded protein is CASRETVTPREQYF.

CDR3 region: CAKTLSGQGIPGNTIYF. DNA for the CDR3: TGTGCCAAAACCTTATCGGGACAGGGGATTCCTGGAAACACCATATATTTT. The gene calls are TRBV5-4 and TRBJ1-3, with 10 bases matching TRBD1. This CDR3 has 17 residues. After removal of 9 bases from V and 2 bases from J, the junction contained 14 bases not matched to a gene. Germline V gene data show CDR1 as SGHNT and CDR2 as YYREEE (reference sequence).

This clone was seen a handful of times. This sequence joins TRBV5-4 and TRBJ2-5; TRBD2 matches at 15 bases. CDR3 length: 15 residues. The J segment lost 5 bases and the V segment lost 4 bases, leaving 3 bases of the junction unmatched. The germline gives CDR1 SGHNT, CDR2 YYREEE (reference sequence). CDR3 in DNA: TGTGCCAGCAGCCGGACTAGCGGGAGGGGGGAGACCCAGTACTTC. Its translation: CASSRTSGRGETQYF.

This clone was seen a few times. The gene calls are TRBV5-4 and TRBJ1-1; no reliable D call. Trimming removed 0 bases at V and 2 bases at J, with 8 bases between. The length of the CDR3 is 14 residues. Germline V gives CDR1 SGHNT, CDR2 YYREEE (reference sequence). CDR3 residues: CASSLEATNTEAFF. As DNA, the CDR3 is TGTGCCAGCAGCTTGGAGGCGACAAACACTGAAGCTTTCTTT.

This clone was picked up one time. This chain connects TRBV5-6 to TRBJ1-1, with a weak D call TRBD1 (5 bases). Germline CDR1 reads SGHDT; CDR2 reads YYEEEE. The CDR3 extends over 13 amino acids. V was cut by 4 bases and J by 1 base, with 8 bases left in between. This CDR3 reads CASSRQGNTEAFF. The CDR3 DNA follows: TGTGCCAGCAGCCGCCAGGGGAACACTGAAGCTTTCTTT.

This rearrangement joins TRBV4-1 to TRBJ1-2, with 9 positions matching TRBD1. The CDR3 runs 16 residues. CDR1 and CDR2 (germline): MGHRA, YSYEKL. V lost 1 base, J lost 6 bases, and 9 bases stayed unmatched. The CDR3 here is CASSQGGTGGRDGYTF. CDR3 sequence (DNA): TGCGCCAGCAGCCAAGGGGGTACAGGGGGCAGAGATGGCTACACCTTC.

The chain uses TRBV7-6 and TRBJ1-6; 11 nucleotides agree with TRBD1. V lost 5 bases to trimming and J lost 7 bases; unmatched junction nucleotides: 7. The length of the CDR3 is 16 residues. Germline CDR1 is SGHVS and CDR2 is FNYEAQ. CDR3 sequence: CASSLARDRGNSPLHF. The CDR3 bases are TGTGCCAGCAGCCTTGCCCGGGACAGGGGGAATTCACCCCTCCACTTT.

This clone occurred once. The CDR3 sequence is CASSPLGNTEAFF. CDR3 coding DNA: TGTGCCAGCAGCCCTCTCGGTAACACTGAAGCTTTCTTT. The gene calls are TRBV7-9 and TRBJ1-1; no clear D gene. Germline V lookup: CDR1 SEHNR, CDR2 FQNEAQ (reference sequence). The CDR3 has 13 residues. V lost 5 bases, J lost 2 bases, and 9 bases lay in between. The full variable domain, its missing parts supplied by reference TRBV7-9 and TRBJ1-1, is DTGVSQNPRHKITKRGQNVTFRCDPISEHNRLYWYRQTLGQGPEFLTYFQNEAQLEKSRLLSDRFSAERPKGSFSTLEIQRTEQGDSAMYLCASSPLGNTEAFFGQGTRLTVV.

The V call is TRBV5-1, the J call TRBJ2-3; D possibly corresponds to TRBD2 (5 bases). Trimming took off 4 bases at V and 4 bases at J, with 16 bases between the two ends. Looked up from germline, CDR1 is SGHRS and CDR2 is YFSETQ. This CDR3 has 15 residues. The CDR3 region is CASSGKGSTPDTQYF. The CDR3 DNA reads TGCGCCAGCAGCGGGAAAGGGAGTACCCCAGATACGCAGTATTTT.

The CDR3, as DNA: TGCGCCAGCAGCCAAGTAGGAGGGAGGGCGGATACGCAGTATTTT. Protein sequence: CASSQVGGRADTQYF. This chain links TRBV4-1 with TRBJ2-3; 7 bases map to TRBD2. The CDR3 is 15 residues long. Germline V gives CDR1 MGHRA, CDR2 YSYEKL. V shed 1 base and J 6 bases; nucleotides not matched to a gene: 7.

The chain uses TRBV5-1 and TRBJ2-1; D not certain. Germline V gene data show CDR1 as SGHRS and CDR2 as YFSETQ. The CDR3 is 15 amino acids. Between the trimmed V and J ends, which lost 4 bases and 0 bases, there was a span of 11 bases. This CDR3 is CASSPTLSSYNEQFF. CDR3 coding DNA: TGCGCCAGCAGCCCGACATTGAGCTCCTACAATGAGCAGTTCTTC.

The chain joins TRBV5-1 to TRBJ1-1; D ambiguous. Germline CDR1 and CDR2: SGHRS and YFSETQ. The CDR3 length is 12 residues. V lost 1 base and J lost 4, with 5 bases in between. CDR3 sequence reads: CASSLSGTEAFF. The DNA for the CDR3 is TGCGCCAGCAGCTTGAGCGGCACTGAAGCTTTCTTT.

This rearrangement joins TRBV9 to TRBJ2-3, with a weak D call TRBD2 (5 bases). Trimming pared 4 bases from V and 0 bases from J, leaving 15 bases between. This CDR3 has 16 amino acids. The germline CDR1 and CDR2 sequences are SGDLS and YYNGEE. The CDR3 bases are TGTGCCAGCAGCCTGAGAGAGGGCGGTAGCACAGATACGCAGTATTTT. Its protein product is CASSLREGGSTDTQYF.

This sequence joins TRBV7-9 and TRBJ2-1, with 13 nucleotides matching TRBD2. The CDR3 consists of 19 residues. CDR1 and CDR2 (germline): SEHNR, FQNEAQ (reference sequence). The trim removed 3 bases at V and 4 bases at J, leaving 12 bases unmatched. For the CDR3, the DNA is TGTGCCAGCAGCTTGCCGACTAGCGGGAGGCTGAACGAATACAATGAGCAGTTCTTC. Translating gives CASSLPTSGRLNEYNEQFF. The variable domain in full, completed from reference TRBV7-9 and TRBJ2-1, reads DTGVSQNPRHKITKRGQNVTFRCDPISEHNRLYWYRQTLGQGPEFLTYFQNEAQLEKSRLLSDRFSAERPKGSFSTLEIQRTEQGDSAMYLCASSLPTSGRLNEYNEQFFGPGTRLTVL.

This clone was recorded only once. V and J are TRBV5-8 and TRBJ2-7; TRBD1 aligns across 10 bases. Germline-derived CDR1 and CDR2 are SGHTS and YDEGEE. The V gene end was trimmed by 1 base and the J gene end by 5 bases; junction bases not matched to a gene: 9. The CDR3 sequence is 16 residues long. The CDR3 coding sequence is TGTGCCAGCAGCTTGTGGGGAATGACAGGGGGCCACGAGCAGTACGTC. Its protein product is CASSLWGMTGGHEQYV.